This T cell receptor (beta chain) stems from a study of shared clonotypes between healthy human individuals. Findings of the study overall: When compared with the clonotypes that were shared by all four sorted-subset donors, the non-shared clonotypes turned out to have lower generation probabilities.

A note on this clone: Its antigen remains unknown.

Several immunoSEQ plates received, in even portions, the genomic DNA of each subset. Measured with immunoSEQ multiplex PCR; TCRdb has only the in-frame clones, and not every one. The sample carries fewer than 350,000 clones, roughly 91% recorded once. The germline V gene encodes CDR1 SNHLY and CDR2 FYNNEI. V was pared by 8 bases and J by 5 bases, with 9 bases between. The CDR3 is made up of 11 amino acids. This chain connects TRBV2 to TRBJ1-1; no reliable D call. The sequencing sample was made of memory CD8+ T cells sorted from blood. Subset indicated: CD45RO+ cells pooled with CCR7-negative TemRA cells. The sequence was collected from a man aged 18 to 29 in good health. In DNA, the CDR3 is TGTGCCAGCGACGGAGGAACTGAAGCTTTCTTT. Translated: CASDGGTEAFF.